This entry is about one TCR beta chain. Its antigen is currently unknown. The sample belongs to a study of cytomegalovirus exposure and HLA in healthy donors. Study-wide points: In a later analysis, several top co-occurrence clusters appeared linked to parvovirus B19, influenza, CMV and Epstein-Barr virus. A list of 164 TCR beta chains associated with cytomegalovirus was given. Later analysis showed TCR association rates varying by HLA locus, highest for DRB1 and lowest for HLA-C.

CDR3 length equals 15 residues. Trimming removed 4 bases at V and 4 bases at J, with 16 bases between. Germline V gene data show CDR1 as SGHTS and CDR2 as YDEGEE. The PCR used 60 Vbeta and 13 Jbeta primers. The protocol was immunoSEQ multiplex PCR, while the TCRdb copy is restricted to in-frame clones and leaves out a portion. The table has about 120,000 clones, under 90% seen once. The chain is built from TRBV5-8 and TRBJ2-3; possibly TRBD1 for D (5 bases). This TCR derives from a middle-aged woman in good health and CMV-seronegative. Sequencing was done on a sample of PBMCs. The CDR3 region is CASSPDTDVADTQYF. The CDR3 DNA sequence: TGTGCCAGCAGCCCGGACACTGACGTTGCAGATACGCAGTATTTT.